This T cell receptor beta chain was captured by sequencing in a study of shared clonotypes between healthy human individuals. The J segment lost 3 bases and the V segment lost 1 base, leaving 3 bases of the junction unmatched. Germline CDR1 reads SGHAT; CDR2 reads FQDESV (reference sequence). This CDR3 is 14 amino acids long. Every immunoSEQ plate was one replicate of a subset's evenly spread DNA. Template for every sorted-subset replicate PCR totaled roughly 200 ng DNA, some 30,000 T cell genomes. Libraries were prepared by immunoSEQ multiplex PCR; TCRdb keeps only in-frame clonotypes and omits some of them. The sample carries roughly 2 million clones, over 85% recorded once. Concerning this clone itself: Its antigen is undetermined.

Study-wide results and limits: Non-shared clonotypes had lower generation probabilities than those shared by all four donors.

The clonotype originates from a young man in good health. The chain couples TRBV11-1 to TRBJ2-7; 7 bases match TRBD1. The sequenced sample was naive CD4+ T cells sorted from blood. The subset was: CD45RA+ positively selected. The CDR3: CASSLETGYYEQYF. In nucleotides, the CDR3 is TGTGCCAGCAGCTTAGAGACAGGGTACTACGAGCAGTACTTC.